This T cell receptor beta chain was captured by sequencing in a study of shared T cell receptors in the human thymus. Germline assignment: CDR1 MNHEY and CDR2 SMNVEV (reference sequence). The CDR3 is 18 residues long. After removal of 2 bases from V and 6 bases from J, the junction contained 11 bases not matched to a gene. This clone came up a few times. Produced via immunoSEQ multiplex PCR; TCRdb's table is partial and in-frame only. This sample yields about 500,000 clones, of which 78% are seen a single time; less than 0.015% belongs to the top ten. These data were also filed under a second study, of human thymus T cells. From that paper: It was healthy Finnish infants having corrective surgery for congenital heart defects who were the donors. Thymus tissue was removed during corrective cardiac surgery. Gene usage for V and J segments appeared biased in thymic and blood repertoires.

This receptor was identified in a boy under two years old with a congenital heart defect. The V gene is TRBV27, the J gene TRBJ2-4, with 12 bases identical to TRBD2. The source material was thymocytes. CDR3 bases: TGTGCCAGCAGTTTAAGTCTGTCGGCGGGACTAGCGGGAAACATTCAGTACTTC. Translation gives CASSLSLSAGLAGNIQYF.